These T cell receptor beta chains were read from a single sample in a study of spatial heterogeneity in lung cancer. A single record per CDR3 protein comes from TCRdb applying MiXCR to the 5' RACE reads. Of tens of thousands of distinct CDR3 sequences in the sample, approximately 5.1% were seen once. The input for sequencing was PBMCs, taken at follow-up. Receptor source: a female donor with early-stage non-small cell lung cancer. Each CDR3 is given with its conserved first and last residue. A D gene is named only where the DNA matches it firmly. Expanded clones are given a class, and other clones once, few, many or no size at all.

cdr3_aa	cdr3_nt	d_call	clone_size	v_call	j_call	cdr3_length
CSATGTSDSNQPQHF	TGCAGTGCTACGGGGACATCGGATAGCAATCAGCCCCAGCATTTT	.	many	TRBV20-1	TRBJ1-5	15
CSVEEPDRGSETQYF	TGCAGCGTTGAAGAACCCGACAGGGGATCGGAGACCCAGTACTTC	TRBD1	medium-sized	TRBV29-1	TRBJ2-5	15
CASSQDTGSGAKNIQYF	TGCGCCAGCAGCCAGGATACAGGGTCGGGGGCCAAAAACATTCAGTACTTC	.	many	TRBV4-3	TRBJ2-4	17
CASSSTGLVNTEAFF	TGTGCCAGCAGCTCGACAGGGCTGGTGAACACTGAAGCTTTCTTT	TRBD1	many	TRBV7-2	TRBJ1-1	15
CASSAQGSGANVLTF	TGTGCCAGCAGCGCACAGGGCTCTGGGGCCAACGTCCTGACTTTC	.	many	TRBV9	TRBJ2-6	15
CASSLGPAGKETQYF	TGCGCCAGCAGCTTGGGTCCGGCAGGAAAAGAGACCCAGTACTTC	.	many	TRBV5-1	TRBJ2-5	15
CASSLGEETQYF	TGTGCCAGCAGCTTGGGAGAGGAGACCCAGTACTTC	.	.	TRBV11-2	TRBJ2-5	12
CASSRSGRFGDTQYF	TGTGCCAGCAGCCGTAGCGGGAGGTTTGGAGATACGCAGTATTTT	TRBD2	.	TRBV6-2/TRBV6-3	TRBJ2-3	15
CASSLYAGGDNEQFF	TGTGCTAGCAGCTTGTACGCGGGAGGGGACAATGAGCAGTTCTTC	TRBD2	many	TRBV7-7	TRBJ2-1	15
CSARRLGRNLYEQYF	TGCAGTGCTAGACGTCTCGGGAGAAATCTCTACGAGCAGTACTTC	.	many	TRBV20-1	TRBJ2-7	15
CSARELQGPEKLFF	TGCAGTGCTAGAGAGTTGCAGGGGCCTGAAAAACTGTTTTTT	.	many	TRBV20-1	TRBJ1-4	14
CASSGRTGAYFDTQYF	TGTGCCAGCAGTGGACGGACAGGGGCTTATTTTGATACGCAGTATTTT	TRBD1	many	TRBV6-1	TRBJ2-3	16
CATSSRSDTEAFF	TGTGCCACCAGCAGCCGCAGCGACACTGAAGCTTTCTTT	.	.	TRBV15	TRBJ1-1	13
CASSLWSGAPNEKLFF	TGTGCCAGCAGTTTATGGAGCGGGGCCCCTAATGAAAAACTGTTTTTT	.	few	TRBV28	TRBJ1-4	16
CASRDNSGSNEQFF	TGTGCCAGCAGAGATAATAGCGGGAGTAATGAGCAGTTCTTC	TRBD2	many	TRBV2	TRBJ2-1	14
CASSQERQGAETQYF	TGCGCCAGCAGCCAAGAACGACAGGGGGCAGAGACCCAGTACTTC	TRBD1	many	TRBV4-3	TRBJ2-5	15
CSAPRAYNEQFF	TGCAGTGCTCCTCGAGCCTACAATGAGCAGTTCTTC	.	few	TRBV20-1	TRBJ2-1	12
CASSLVQGPTDTQYF	TGTGCCAGCAGCTTGGTGCAGGGCCCGACAGATACGCAGTATTTT	.	many	TRBV5-6	TRBJ2-3	15
CASSFSATQETQYF	TGTGCCAGTAGTTTTTCGGCGACACAAGAGACCCAGTACTTC	.	many	TRBV19	TRBJ2-5	14
CSVELRGTDTEAFF	TGCAGCGTTGAATTGCGAGGGACTGACACTGAAGCTTTCTTT	.	many	TRBV29-1	TRBJ1-1	14
CASSFGSGGELFF	TGTGCCAGCAGCTTCGGGAGTGGCGGGGAGCTGTTTTTT	.	many	TRBV7-3	TRBJ2-2	13
CASSAGTSGPTGELFF	TGTGCCAGCAGTGCCGGGACTAGCGGCCCTACCGGGGAGCTGTTTTTT	TRBD2	.	TRBV11-3	TRBJ2-2	16